The 21 T cell receptor beta chains below were found in one sample sequenced in a study of identical twins. Each CDR3 protein gets one entry after TCRdb re-called the 5' RACE reads with MiXCR. This table holds about 660,000 distinct CDR3 sequences, 8.6% found once. The data also belong to a second study, concerning yellow fever vaccine responses in identical twins.

Sequencing was done on a sample of PBMCs. All receptors come from a woman aged 18-35 years in good health.

This clonotype has a handful of counts. This rearrangement joins TRBV2 to TRBJ1-6; D gene unclear. CDR3 length equals 11 residues. CDR1 SNHLY and CDR2 FYNNEI come from the germline V gene. Between the trimmed V and J ends, which lost 8 bases and 5 bases, there was a span of 4 bases. The CDR3 is CASQDNSPLHF. CDR3 nucleotide sequence: TGTGCCAGCCAGGATAATTCACCCCTCCACTTT.

This clonotype showed up just a few times. This chain uses TRBV20-1 with TRBJ2-3; 9 bases are a match to TRBD2. This CDR3 has 17 amino acids. Trimming removed 6 bases from V and 1 base from J; junction bases left unmatched: 14. Germline assignment: CDR1 DFQATT and CDR2 SNEGSKA (reference sequence). CDR3 region: CSAEKSFSGGRTDTQYF. In nucleotides, the CDR3 is TGCAGTGCGGAGAAAAGCTTTAGCGGGGGCCGCACAGATACGCAGTATTTT.

This clonotype was counted many times. The V gene is TRBV9, the J gene TRBJ1-1, with unresolved D. Germline CDR1 SGDLS, CDR2 YYNGEE. V gave up 4 bases and J gave up 1 base, with 11 bases separating them. This CDR3 spans 14 amino acids. The CDR3 sequence is CASSPGKGNTEAFF. DNA of the CDR3: TGTGCCAGCAGCCCGGGGAAGGGGAACACTGAAGCTTTCTTT. Using reference TRBV9 and TRBJ1-1 for the parts outside the CDR3, the full variable domain is DSGVTQTPKHLITATGQRVTLRCSPRSGDLSVYWYQQSLDQGLQFLIQYYNGEERAKGNILERFSAQQFPDLHSELNLSSLELGDSALYFCASSPGKGNTEAFFGQGTRLTVV.

The sample holds many counts of this clonotype. Here the CDR3 reads CASSVRGQVEQFF. DNA for the CDR3: TGTGCCAGCAGTGTACGGGGACAAGTTGAGCAGTTCTTC. The chain couples TRBV6-1 to TRBJ2-1; D possibly corresponds to TRBD1 (6 bases). CDR3 length: 13 amino acids. CDR1 and CDR2 from the germline V gene are MNHNS and SASEGT. Trimming removed 4 bases at V and 9 bases at J, with 13 bases between.

The V and J genes are TRBV25-1 and TRBJ1-3; the D gene is possibly TRBD1 (6 bases). V was cut by 4 bases and J by 0 bases, with 10 bases left in between. This CDR3 spans 15 amino acids. From germline, CDR1 is MGHDK and CDR2 SYGVNS. The CDR3 region has the DNA TGTGCCAGCAGTGCCACAGGGTACTCTGGAAACACCATATATTTT. This translates into CASSATGYSGNTIYF. The whole variable domain, filled in from reference TRBV25-1 and TRBJ1-3, reads EADIYQTPRYLVIGTGKKITLECSQTMGHDKMYWYQQDPGMELHLIHYSYGVNSTEKGDLSSESTVSRIRTEHFPLTLESARPSHTSQYLCASSATGYSGNTIYFGEGSWLTVV.

This sequence joins TRBV20-1 and TRBJ2-2; D gene uncertain. Germline V CDR1 and CDR2: DFQATT, SNEGSKA (reference sequence). There are 15 residues in the CDR3. V gave up 3 bases and J gave up 1 base, with 12 bases separating them. For the CDR3, the DNA is TGCAGTGCTAGGAAGAAGGATAGGAACACCGGGGAGCTGTTTTTT. Translating gives CSARKKDRNTGELFF.

This clonotype was detected only a few times. This chain joins TRBV4-2 and TRBJ2-3; TRBD2 aligns across 8 bases. CDR3 length: 17 amino acids. Trimming cost V 4 bases and J 0 bases; bases outside gene matches: 9. From germline, CDR1 is LGHNA and CDR2 YNFKEQ. CDR3 sequence (DNA): TGTGCCAGCAGCCCGGGGGGGCCAGGGTGGAGCACAGATACGCAGTATTTT. Translation: CASSPGGPGWSTDTQYF.

To note about this clonotype: The CDR3 carries no conserved terminal phenylalanine or tryptophan, so it likely arises from a read error. No DNA is shown, since the ends of the CDR3 on it are uncertain; the CDR3 is the one TCRdb lists. This chain uses TRBV12-3 or TRBV12-4 with TRBJ2-7. The CDR3 spans 9 residues, counting both ends. CDR3 sequence reads: CASSFCVLD.

This clonotype was found many times. V is TRBV12-3 or TRBV12-4 and J is TRBJ2-1, with 9 bases fitting TRBD2. The length of the CDR3 is 16 residues. V was pared by 3 bases and J by 8 bases, with 11 bases of the junction left unmatched. The CDR3 nucleotides are TGTGCCAGCAGTTTGCCCTTTGCGGGGGGGATGGATGAGCAGTTCTTC. It specifies CASSLPFAGGMDEQFF.

The sample holds a few counts of this clonotype. One end of the junction is discordant with germline, which a read error may explain. The V call is TRBV5-1, the J call TRBJ2-2, with 8 bases identical to TRBD2. The CDR3 is 16 amino acids. Germline loops: CDR1 SGHRS, CDR2 YFSETQ. In DNA, the CDR3 is TGCGCCAGCAGCACCGCTAGACTAGCGAACGCCGGGGAGCTGTTTTTT. Its translation: CASSTARLANAGELFF. Using reference TRBV5-1 and TRBJ2-2 for the parts outside the CDR3, the full variable domain is KAGVTQTPRYLIKTRGQQVTLSCSPISGHRSVSWYQQTPGQGLQFLFEYFSETQRNKGNFPGRFSGRQFSNSRSEMNVSTLELGDSALYLCASSTARLANAGELFFGEGSRLTVL.

In this sample, this clonotype turned up a few times. The chain couples TRBV28 to TRBJ2-1; TRBD2 aligns across 12 bases. Germline values: CDR1 MDHEN, CDR2 SYDVKM. The CDR3 loop spans 21 amino acids. V shed 6 bases, J shed 0 bases, and the junction held 18 bases outside the gene matches. The CDR3 DNA reads TGTGCCAGCAGCCTTTGGCCCCCACTAGCGGGAGGCCCGAGCTCCTACAATGAGCAGTTCTTC. It specifies CASSLWPPLAGGPSSYNEQFF.

This rearrangement joins TRBV6-2 or TRBV6-3 to TRBJ2-7; D perhaps matches TRBD1 (6 bases). CDR3 length: 12 amino acids. CDR1 and CDR2 (germline): MNHEY, SVGEGT. V was cut by 8 bases and J by 0 bases, with 8 bases left in between. CDR3 sequence: CASGDTSYEQYF. In nucleotides, the CDR3 is TGTGCCAGCGGGGACACCTCCTACGAGCAGTACTTC.

This clonotype was counted between two and nine times. V is TRBV5-5 and J is TRBJ1-1, with a weak D call TRBD1 (5 bases). The germline CDR1 and CDR2 sequences are SGHKS and YYEKEE (reference sequence). CDR3 length: 16 amino acids. V was shortened by 3 bases and J by 0 bases, with 15 bases between the two germline ends. The CDR3 DNA is TGTGCCAGCAGCTACGGACAAGGCCCCTTGAACACTGAAGCTTTCTTT. Translating gives CASSYGQGPLNTEAFF.

The sample holds a few counts of this clonotype. J is TRBJ2-7 and V is TRBV7-2; 9 bases map to TRBD2. Germline V lookup: CDR1 SGHTA, CDR2 FQGNSA. CDR3 length equals 16 residues. The V gene end was trimmed by 5 bases and the J gene end by 5 bases; junction bases not matched to a gene: 13. CDR3 DNA: TGTGCCAGCAGCGCCCCCCCGGGACTAGCTTCCCACGAGCAGTACTTC. The encoded protein is CASSAPPGLASHEQYF.

This clonotype appeared many times. The chain carries TRBV5-1 and TRBJ1-1, with TRBD1 matching 8 bases. Germline values: CDR1 SGHRS, CDR2 YFSETQ. There are 15 residues in the CDR3. Unmatched junction bases numbered 3, after V lost 0 bases and J lost 2 bases. This CDR3 reads CASSLGDRSNTEAFF. CDR3 nucleotides: TGCGCCAGCAGCTTGGGGGACAGGTCAAACACTGAAGCTTTCTTT.

This chain connects TRBV6-2 or TRBV6-3 to TRBJ2-3, with D possibly being TRBD1 (6 bases). This CDR3 contains 14 residues. The V gene's germline CDR1 is MNHEY and CDR2 SVGEGT. V was trimmed by 5 bases and J by 2 bases, leaving 11 bases between them. In nucleotides, the CDR3 is TGTGCCAGCAGTAGGGGGAACCCCACAGATACGCAGTATTTT. This translates into CASSRGNPTDTQYF.

The rearrangement uses TRBV10-3 and TRBJ2-1, with D tentatively TRBD2 (6 bases). Looked up from germline, CDR1 is ENHRY and CDR2 is SYGVKD. V was trimmed by 2 bases and J by 4 bases, leaving 12 bases between them. This CDR3 is built from 15 residues. CDR3 amino acids: CAISETAGLYNEQFF. DNA for the CDR3: TGTGCCATCAGTGAGACAGCGGGCCTATACAATGAGCAGTTCTTC.

In its sample, this clonotype was seen a few times. The chain recombines TRBV2 with TRBJ2-3; D is unclear. Between the trimmed V and J ends, which lost 5 bases and 4 bases, there was a span of 10 bases. CDR1 SNHLY and CDR2 FYNNEI come from the germline V gene. This CDR3 is built from 13 residues. Written as DNA, the CDR3 is TGTGCCAGCAGTTCCGAGTCGGCAGATACGCAGTATTTT. Its protein product is CASSSESADTQYF. The complete variable domain, with remaining parts taken from reference TRBV2 and TRBJ2-3, reads EPEVTQTPSHQVTQMGQEVILRCVPISNHLYFYWYRQILGQKVEFLVSFYNNEISEKSEIFDDQFSVERPDGSNFTLKIRSTKLEDSAMYFCASSSESADTQYFGPGTRLTVL.

In this sample, this clonotype turned up a few times. This chain links TRBV9 with TRBJ2-2; D is possibly TRBD1 (6 bases). The length of the CDR3 is 14 residues. Germline V lookup: CDR1 SGDLS, CDR2 YYNGEE. Trimming stripped 0 bases from V and 11 bases from J, with 14 bases between. CDR3: CASSVEDSQIELFF. CDR3 nucleotides: TGTGCCAGCAGCGTAGAGGACAGCCAGATCGAGCTGTTTTTT.

The chain employs TRBV14 and TRBJ2-2; TRBD2 agrees at 10 bases. The CDR3 covers 18 residues. Looked up from germline, CDR1 is SGHDN and CDR2 is FVKESK. After removal of 4 bases from V and 4 bases from J, the junction contained 12 bases not matched to a gene. CDR3 in DNA: TGTGCCAGCAGCCGGGGCGAGCGGGGGGGACACATCACCGGGGAGCTGTTTTTT. Translating it yields CASSRGERGGHITGELFF.

This clonotype was recorded many times. The V gene is TRBV2, the J gene TRBJ2-3, with D tentatively TRBD2 (5 bases). The CDR3 consists of 14 residues. Germline CDR1 SNHLY, CDR2 FYNNEI. Trimming pared 8 bases from V and 1 base from J, leaving 13 bases between. DNA of the CDR3: TGTGCCAGCGACCCCAGCGGAGGCACAGATACGCAGTATTTT. It yields the protein CASDPSGGTDTQYF.